The 5 T cell receptor beta chains listed next were all sequenced from one sample in a study of blood T cell repertoires in COVID-19 (dated by TCRdb to 2019 to 2021). The library was prepared using the immunoSEQ multiplex PCR assay. In TCRdb, the immuneACCESS table is reduced to in-frame sequences with V and J assigned. These tables do not hold every clone; where another copy was compared, an unresolved V gene accounts for under half, and the others remain unexplained. This sample comprises 150,000 or so clones, roughly 80% of them detected only once. Together, the top ten hold about 10% of the sample. Sequences were obtained from PBMCs or T cells enriched from blood (not recorded which). These receptors all stem from a man between 50 and 59 years old who had recovered from COVID-19.

This sequence joins TRBV5-4 and TRBJ2-5, with TRBD2 matching 7 bases. CDR3 length: 15 residues. V dropped 2 bases and J dropped 5; count of bases not matched to a gene: 9. Germline CDR1 and CDR2: SGHNT and YYREEE (reference sequence). Here the CDR3 reads CASSFRNRREETQYF. The CDR3 DNA is TGTGCCAGCAGCTTCCGAAACCGGCGGGAGGAGACCCAGTACTTC.

This chain links TRBV7-3 with TRBJ2-1, with a possible D match to TRBD2 (5 bases). The germline CDR1 and CDR2 sequences are SGHTA and FQGTGA. The CDR3 has 13 amino acids. Trimming shortened V by 7 bases and J by 7 bases, and 14 bases separated the two germline ends. The CDR3 DNA sequence: TGTGCCAGCAACCCCGACGGGGTGAATGAGCAGTTCTTC. It codes for CASNPDGVNEQFF.

The CDR3, as DNA: TGTGCCAGCAGCGGTGGACAGGGGTTCTACGAGCAGTACTTC. It codes for CASSGGQGFYEQYF. The chain links TRBV5-4 to TRBJ2-7; 9 bases fit TRBD1. The CDR3 runs to 14 residues. Trimming cost V 4 bases and J 3 bases; bases outside gene matches: 5. Germline V CDR1 and CDR2: SGHNT, YYREEE (reference sequence).

The chain is built from TRBV19 and TRBJ2-2, with a possible D match to TRBD2 (6 bases). The length of the CDR3 is 16 residues. Germline lookup yields CDR1 LNHDA and CDR2 SQIVND (reference sequence). V lost 5 bases, J lost 2 bases, and 15 bases lay in between. The CDR3 protein is CASSVPGLINTGELFF. In DNA, the CDR3 is TGTGCCAGTAGTGTTCCGGGACTCATAAACACCGGGGAGCTGTTTTTT.

J is TRBJ2-3 and V is TRBV5-6, with D perhaps TRBD2 (5 bases). Germline V gene data show CDR1 as SGHDT and CDR2 as YYEEEE. V was cut by 4 bases and J by 5 bases, with 11 bases left in between. The CDR3 contains 13 residues. This CDR3 is CASSLYRGDTQYF. The CDR3 DNA reads as TGTGCCAGCAGCCTTTATCGGGGAGATACGCAGTATTTT.